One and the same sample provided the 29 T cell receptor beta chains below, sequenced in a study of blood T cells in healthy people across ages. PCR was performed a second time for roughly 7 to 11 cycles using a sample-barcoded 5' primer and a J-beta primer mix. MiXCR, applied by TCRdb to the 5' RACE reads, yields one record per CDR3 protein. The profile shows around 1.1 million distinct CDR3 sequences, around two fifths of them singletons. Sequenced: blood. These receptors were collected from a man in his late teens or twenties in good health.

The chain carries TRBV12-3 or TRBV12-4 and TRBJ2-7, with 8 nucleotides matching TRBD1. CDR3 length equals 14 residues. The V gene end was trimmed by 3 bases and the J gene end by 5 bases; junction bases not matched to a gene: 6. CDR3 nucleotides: TGTGCCAGCAGTTTTCAGGGGGCTTTTGACGAGCAGTACTTC. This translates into CASSFQGAFDEQYF.

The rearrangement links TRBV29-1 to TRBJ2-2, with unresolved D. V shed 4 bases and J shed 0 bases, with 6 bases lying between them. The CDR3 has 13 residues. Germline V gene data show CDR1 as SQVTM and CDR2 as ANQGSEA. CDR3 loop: CSVVGANTGELFF. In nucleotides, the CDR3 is TGCAGCGTTGTCGGCGCGAACACCGGGGAGCTGTTTTTT.

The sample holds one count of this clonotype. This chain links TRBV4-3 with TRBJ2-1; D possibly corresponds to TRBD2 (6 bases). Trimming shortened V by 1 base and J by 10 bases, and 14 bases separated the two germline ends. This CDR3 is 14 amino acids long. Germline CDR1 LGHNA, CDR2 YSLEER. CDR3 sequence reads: CASSQGRGGREQFF. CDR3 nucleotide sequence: TGCGCCAGCAGCCAAGGGAGGGGTGGCCGGGAGCAGTTCTTC.

CDR3 amino acids: CATRWDDTEAFF. The CDR3 nucleotides read TGTGCCACCAGGTGGGATGACACTGAAGCTTTCTTT. V usage is TRBV15 and J usage is TRBJ1-1; D not resolved. From germline, CDR1 is LNHNV and CDR2 YYDKDF (reference sequence). The CDR3 consists of 12 residues. Trimming left V 6 bases short and J 3 bases short, with 8 bases between.

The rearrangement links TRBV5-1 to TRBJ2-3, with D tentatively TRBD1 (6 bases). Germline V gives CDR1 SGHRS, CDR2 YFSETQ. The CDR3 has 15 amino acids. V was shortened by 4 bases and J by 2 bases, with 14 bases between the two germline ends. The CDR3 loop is CASSPDRLLTDTQYF. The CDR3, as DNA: TGCGCCAGCAGCCCGGACAGACTACTCACAGATACGCAGTATTTT.

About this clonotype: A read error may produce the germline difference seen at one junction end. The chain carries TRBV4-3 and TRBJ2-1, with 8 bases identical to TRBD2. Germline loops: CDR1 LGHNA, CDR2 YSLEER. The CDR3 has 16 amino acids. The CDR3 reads CTSSQDLAGGHNEQFF. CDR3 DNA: TGCACCAGCAGCCAAGATTTGGCGGGGGGCCACAATGAGCAGTTCTTC.

This CDR3 reads CATSRVSEVDTGELFF. CDR3 sequence (DNA): TGTGCCACCAGCAGAGTCTCTGAGGTTGACACCGGGGAGCTGTTTTTT. J is TRBJ2-2 and V is TRBV15; D gene unclear. This CDR3 comprises 16 residues. Germline-derived CDR1 and CDR2 are LNHNV and YYDKDF (reference sequence). V dropped 1 base and J dropped 3 bases, with 12 bases sitting between them.

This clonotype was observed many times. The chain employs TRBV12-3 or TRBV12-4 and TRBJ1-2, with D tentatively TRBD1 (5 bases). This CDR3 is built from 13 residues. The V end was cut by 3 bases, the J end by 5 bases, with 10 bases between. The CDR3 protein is CASSLAGGYGYTF. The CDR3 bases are TGTGCCAGCAGTTTGGCGGGGGGATATGGCTACACCTTC.

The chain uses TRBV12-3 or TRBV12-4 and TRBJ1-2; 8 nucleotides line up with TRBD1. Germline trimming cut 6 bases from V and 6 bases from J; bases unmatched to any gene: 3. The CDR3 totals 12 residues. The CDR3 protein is CASSGTGHGYTF. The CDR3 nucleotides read TGTGCCAGCAGCGGGACAGGTCATGGCTACACCTTC.

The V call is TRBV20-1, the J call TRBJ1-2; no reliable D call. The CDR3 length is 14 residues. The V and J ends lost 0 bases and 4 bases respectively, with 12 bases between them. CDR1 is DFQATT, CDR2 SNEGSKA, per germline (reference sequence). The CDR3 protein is CSARDRKETYGYTF. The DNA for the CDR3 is TGCAGTGCTAGAGATCGCAAGGAGACCTATGGCTACACCTTC.

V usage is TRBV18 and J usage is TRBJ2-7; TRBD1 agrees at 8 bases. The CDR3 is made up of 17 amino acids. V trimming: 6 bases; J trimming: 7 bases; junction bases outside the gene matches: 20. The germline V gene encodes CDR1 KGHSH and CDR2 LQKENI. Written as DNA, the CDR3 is TGTGCCAGCTCGCCATATACCAGGACAGGGACCTACAATGAGCAGTACTTC. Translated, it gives CASSPYTRTGTYNEQYF.

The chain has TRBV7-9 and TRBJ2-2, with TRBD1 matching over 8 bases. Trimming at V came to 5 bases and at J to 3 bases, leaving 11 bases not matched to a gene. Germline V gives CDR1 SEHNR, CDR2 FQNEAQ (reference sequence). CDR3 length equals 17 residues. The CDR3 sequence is CASSLPRTGGYTGELFF. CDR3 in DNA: TGTGCCAGCAGCCTACCAAGAACAGGGGGATACACCGGGGAGCTGTTTTTT.

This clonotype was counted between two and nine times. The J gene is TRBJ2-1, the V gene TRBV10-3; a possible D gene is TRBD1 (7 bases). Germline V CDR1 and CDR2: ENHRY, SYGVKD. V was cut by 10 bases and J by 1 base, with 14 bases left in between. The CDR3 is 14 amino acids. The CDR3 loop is CATRGTESYNEQFF. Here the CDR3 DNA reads TGTGCCACCCGCGGGACAGAATCCTACAATGAGCAGTTCTTC.

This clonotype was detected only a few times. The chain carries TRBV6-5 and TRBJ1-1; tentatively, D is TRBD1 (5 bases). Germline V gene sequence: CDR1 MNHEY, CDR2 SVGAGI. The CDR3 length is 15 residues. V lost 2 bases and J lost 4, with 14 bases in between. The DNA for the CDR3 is TGTGCCAGCAGTTACGGGACGGCACGGGGCACTGAAGCTTTCTTT. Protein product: CASSYGTARGTEAFF.

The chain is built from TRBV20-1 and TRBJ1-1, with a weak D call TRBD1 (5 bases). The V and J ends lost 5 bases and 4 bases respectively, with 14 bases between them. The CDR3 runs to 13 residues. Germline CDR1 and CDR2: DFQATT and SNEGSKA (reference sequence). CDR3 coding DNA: TGCAGTGCTGGCAAGATGGGGCGCACTGAAGCTTTCTTT. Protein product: CSAGKMGRTEAFF.

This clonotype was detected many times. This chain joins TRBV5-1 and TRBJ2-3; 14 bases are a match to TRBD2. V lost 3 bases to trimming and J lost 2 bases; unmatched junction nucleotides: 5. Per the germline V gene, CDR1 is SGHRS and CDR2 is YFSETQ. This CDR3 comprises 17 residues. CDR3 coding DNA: TGCGCCAGCAGCTGGGGGACTAGCGGGGGATCCACAGATACGCAGTATTTT. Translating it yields CASSWGTSGGSTDTQYF.

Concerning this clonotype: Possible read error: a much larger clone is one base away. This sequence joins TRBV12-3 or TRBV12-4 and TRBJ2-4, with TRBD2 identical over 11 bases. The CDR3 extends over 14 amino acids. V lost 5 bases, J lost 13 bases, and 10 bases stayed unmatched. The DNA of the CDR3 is TGTGCCAGCAGTAAGACTAGCGGGGACAATGAGCAGTACTTC. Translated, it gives CASSKTSGDNEQYF.

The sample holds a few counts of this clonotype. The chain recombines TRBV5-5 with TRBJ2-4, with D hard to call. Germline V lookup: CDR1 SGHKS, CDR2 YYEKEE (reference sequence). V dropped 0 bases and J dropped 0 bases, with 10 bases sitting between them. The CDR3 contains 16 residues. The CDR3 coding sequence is TGTGCCAGCAGCTTGGGCAGCACTCTAGCCAAAAACATTCAGTACTTC. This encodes CASSLGSTLAKNIQYF.

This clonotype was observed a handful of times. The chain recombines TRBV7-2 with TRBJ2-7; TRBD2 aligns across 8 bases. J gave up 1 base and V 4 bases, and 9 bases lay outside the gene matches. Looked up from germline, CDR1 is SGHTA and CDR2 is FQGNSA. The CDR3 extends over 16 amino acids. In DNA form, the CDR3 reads TGTGCCAGCAGCTATGGGGGCGGGGGGCCGTCCTACGAGCAGTACTTC. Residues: CASSYGGGGPSYEQYF.

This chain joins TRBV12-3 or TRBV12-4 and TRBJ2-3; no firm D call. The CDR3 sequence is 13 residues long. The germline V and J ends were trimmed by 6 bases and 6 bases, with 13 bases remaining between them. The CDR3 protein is CASSPDGWDTQYF. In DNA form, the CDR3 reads TGTGCCAGCAGCCCCGACGGGTGGGATACGCAGTATTTT.

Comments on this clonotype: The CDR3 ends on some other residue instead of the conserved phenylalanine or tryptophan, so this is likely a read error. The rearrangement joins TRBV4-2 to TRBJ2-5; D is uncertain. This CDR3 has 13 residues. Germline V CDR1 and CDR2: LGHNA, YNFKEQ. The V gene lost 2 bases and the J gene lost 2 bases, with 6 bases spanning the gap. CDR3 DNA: TGTGCCAGCAGCCAATTGCGGCAAGAGACCCAGTACTAC. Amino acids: CASSQLRQETQYY.

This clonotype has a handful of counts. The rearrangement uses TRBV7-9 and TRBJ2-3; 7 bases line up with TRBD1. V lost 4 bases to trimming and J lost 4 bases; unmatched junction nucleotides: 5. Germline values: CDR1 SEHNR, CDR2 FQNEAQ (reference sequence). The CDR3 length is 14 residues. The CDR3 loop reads CASSSRQGSDTQYF. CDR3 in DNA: TGTGCCAGCAGCTCCCGACAGGGATCAGATACGCAGTATTTT.

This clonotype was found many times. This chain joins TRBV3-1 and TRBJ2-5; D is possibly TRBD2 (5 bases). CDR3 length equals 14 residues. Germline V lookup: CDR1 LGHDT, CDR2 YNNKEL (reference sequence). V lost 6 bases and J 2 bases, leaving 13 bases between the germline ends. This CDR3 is CASSPRTGQETQYF. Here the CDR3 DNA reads TGTGCCAGCAGTCCCCGGACGGGACAAGAGACCCAGTACTTC.

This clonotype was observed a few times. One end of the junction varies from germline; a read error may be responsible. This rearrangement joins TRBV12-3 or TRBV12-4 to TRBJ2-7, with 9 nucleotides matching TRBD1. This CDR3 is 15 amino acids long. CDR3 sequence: CASRTDRGNPYGQYF. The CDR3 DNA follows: TGTGCCAGCAGAACTGACAGGGGGAACCCCTACGGGCAGTACTTC.

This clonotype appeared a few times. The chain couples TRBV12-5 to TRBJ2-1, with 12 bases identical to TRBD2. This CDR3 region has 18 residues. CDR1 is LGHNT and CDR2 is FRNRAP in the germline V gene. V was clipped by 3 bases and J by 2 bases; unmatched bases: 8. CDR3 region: CASGFTASGGAPYNEQFF. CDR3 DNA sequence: TGTGCTAGTGGTTTTACGGCTAGCGGGGGGGCCCCCTACAATGAGCAGTTCTTC.

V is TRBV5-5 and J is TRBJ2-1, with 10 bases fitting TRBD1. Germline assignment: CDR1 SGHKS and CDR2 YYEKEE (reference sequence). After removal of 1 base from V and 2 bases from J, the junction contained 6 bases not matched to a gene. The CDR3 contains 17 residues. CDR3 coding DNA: TGTGCCAGCAGCTTGAAATGCGGGACAGGGGCCTACAATGAGCAGTTCTTC. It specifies CASSLKCGTGAYNEQFF.

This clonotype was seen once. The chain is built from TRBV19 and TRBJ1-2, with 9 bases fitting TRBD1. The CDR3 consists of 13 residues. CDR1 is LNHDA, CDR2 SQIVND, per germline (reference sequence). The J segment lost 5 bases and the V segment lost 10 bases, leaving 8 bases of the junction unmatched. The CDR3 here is CATRRTGDYGYTF. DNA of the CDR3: TGTGCCACAAGACGGACAGGGGATTATGGCTACACCTTC.

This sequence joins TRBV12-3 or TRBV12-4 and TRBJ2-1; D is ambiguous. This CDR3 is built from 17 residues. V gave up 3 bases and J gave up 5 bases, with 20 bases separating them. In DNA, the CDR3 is TGTGCCAGCAGTTTCGGTAAGGGATGCCGGCAGAACAATGAGCAGTTCTTC. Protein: CASSFGKGCRQNNEQFF.

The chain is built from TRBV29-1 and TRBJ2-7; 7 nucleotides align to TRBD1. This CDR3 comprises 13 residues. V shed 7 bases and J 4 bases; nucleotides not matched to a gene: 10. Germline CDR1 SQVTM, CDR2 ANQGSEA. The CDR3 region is CSAPGTEDYEQYF. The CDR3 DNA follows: TGCAGCGCGCCCGGGACAGAGGATTACGAGCAGTACTTC.